This TCR beta chain was sequenced for a study of T cell responses to AZD1222 COVID-19 vaccine. Study-level findings and limits: Nearly half of spike-specific TCRs reportedly target unmutated variant regions. Females made up more of the donors, who were largely white British, and clonal diversity may have come out too low.

Trimming cost V 2 bases and J 6 bases, with 14 bases left between them. Germline-derived CDR1 and CDR2 are SGHRS and YFSETQ. The CDR3 is made up of 15 amino acids. This table comes from immunoSEQ multiplex PCR, and its TCRdb copy is limited to in-frame clones, with some not included. Among approximately 120,000 clones listed, 85% to 90% were seen once. Comment on this clone: The target antigen is unknown.

The receptor was derived from an adult in good health. Sequenced material: peripheral blood, taken on day 0 of AZD1222 vaccination. This chain joins TRBV5-1 and TRBJ2-2, with a possible D match to TRBD1 (5 bases). The CDR3 DNA sequence: TGCGCCAGCAGCTTTTCATTTCTAGGGGCCGGGGAGCTGTTTTTT. Its translation is CASSFSFLGAGELFF.